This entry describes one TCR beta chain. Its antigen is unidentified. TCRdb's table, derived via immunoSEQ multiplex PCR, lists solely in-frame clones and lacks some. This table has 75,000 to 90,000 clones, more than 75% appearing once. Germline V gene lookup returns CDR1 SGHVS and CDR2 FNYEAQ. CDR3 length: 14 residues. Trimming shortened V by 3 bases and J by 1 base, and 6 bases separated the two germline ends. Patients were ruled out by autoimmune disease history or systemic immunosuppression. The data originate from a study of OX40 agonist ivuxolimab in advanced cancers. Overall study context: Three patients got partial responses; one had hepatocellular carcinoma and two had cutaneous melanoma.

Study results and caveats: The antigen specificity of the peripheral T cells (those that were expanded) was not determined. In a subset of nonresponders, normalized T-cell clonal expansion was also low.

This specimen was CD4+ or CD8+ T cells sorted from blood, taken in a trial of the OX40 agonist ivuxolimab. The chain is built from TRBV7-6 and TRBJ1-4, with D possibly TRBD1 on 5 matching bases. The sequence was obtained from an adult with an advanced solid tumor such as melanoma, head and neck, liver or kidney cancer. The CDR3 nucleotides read TGTGCCAGCAGCTTCGGGGGAACTAATGAAAAACTGTTTTTT. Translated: CASSFGGTNEKLFF.